A single sample is the source of the 12 T cell receptor beta chains below, sequenced in a study of CD8+ T cells in alopecia areata. RNA, once extracted, was reverse transcribed into cDNA for use as the sequencing template. Sequencing used immunoSEQ multiplex PCR; TCRdb keeps in-frame clones, though not all of them. Of 200,000 or so clones listed, approximately 61% are singletons. The sequencing here drew on CD4+ T cells sorted from blood, taken at week 0. The receptors stem from a human donor with alopecia areata.

The chain recombines TRBV5-1 with TRBJ2-3; weak D call: TRBD1 (5 bases). Germline V gene lookup returns CDR1 SGHRS and CDR2 YFSETQ. The CDR3 is 14 amino acids. The V end was cut by 6 bases, the J end by 0 bases, with 11 bases between. CDR3 residues: CASTQTASTDTQYF. The CDR3 coding sequence is TGCGCCAGCACTCAGACAGCTAGCACAGATACGCAGTATTTT.

The chain has TRBV30 and TRBJ2-5, with D tentatively TRBD1 (6 bases). V lost 5 bases and J lost 5, with 15 bases in between. Looked up from germline, CDR1 is GTSNPN and CDR2 is SVGIG (reference sequence). This CDR3 comprises 13 residues. The CDR3 reads CAWGDTGSETQYF. The CDR3 DNA is TGTGCCTGGGGAGATACAGGGTCCGAGACCCAGTACTTC.

The chain has TRBV30 and TRBJ2-7, with D unclear. Per the germline V gene, CDR1 is GTSNPN and CDR2 is SVGIG (reference sequence). The CDR3 has 14 amino acids. With 4 bases removed from V and 5 bases from J, the gap between germline ends came to 18 bases. CDR3 residues: CAWNTGLLKDEQYF. The CDR3 DNA reads TGTGCCTGGAATACGGGTCTCTTAAAGGACGAGCAGTACTTC.

CDR3 loop: CAWGRTLGGNTIYF. The DNA of the CDR3 is TGTGCCTGGGGACGGACCCTCGGAGGAAACACCATATATTTT. The chain links TRBV30 to TRBJ1-3; the D is unclear. The CDR3 spans 14 residues. V was shortened by 5 bases and J by 4 bases, with 15 bases between the two germline ends. The germline CDR1 and CDR2 sequences are GTSNPN and SVGIG (reference sequence).

This clone was recorded once. The chain employs TRBV4-2 and TRBJ2-3; D ambiguous. Germline V gene data show CDR1 as LGHNA and CDR2 as YNFKEQ. V shed 4 bases and J shed 4 bases, with 12 bases lying between them. The CDR3 extends over 14 amino acids. CDR3 coding DNA: TGTGCCAGCAGCCTACCGTCGAGGCCAGATACGCAGTATTTT. Protein sequence: CASSLPSRPDTQYF.

This clone was recorded a few times. The V call is TRBV2, the J call TRBJ2-3; the D gene is possibly TRBD2 (5 bases). CDR1 SNHLY and CDR2 FYNNEI come from the germline V gene. The CDR3 runs to 15 residues. Between the trimmed V and J ends, which lost 8 bases and 0 bases, there was a span of 15 bases. The CDR3 DNA reads as TGTGCCAGCTCCGGGGTGACTCTAAGCACAGATACGCAGTATTTT. Protein sequence: CASSGVTLSTDTQYF. Complete variable domain (other parts from reference TRBV2 and TRBJ2-3): EPEVTQTPSHQVTQMGQEVILRCVPISNHLYFYWYRQILGQKVEFLVSFYNNEISEKSEIFDDQFSVERPDGSNFTLKIRSTKLEDSAMYFCASSGVTLSTDTQYFGPGTRLTVL.

The chain links TRBV18 to TRBJ2-7; TRBD1 might be the D (6 bases). Trimming took off 5 bases at V and 3 bases at J, with 11 bases between the two ends. The CDR3 has 13 amino acids. The germline V gene has CDR1 KGHSH and CDR2 LQKENI. For the CDR3, the DNA is TGTGCCAGCTCAGACGGGACAAGCTACGAGCAGTACTTC. This encodes CASSDGTSYEQYF.

The chain uses TRBV28 and TRBJ2-2; 8 bases match TRBD2. The CDR3 has 15 residues. Germline V lookup: CDR1 MDHEN, CDR2 SYDVKM. The V gene end was trimmed by 3 bases and the J gene end by 8 bases; junction bases not matched to a gene: 8. The CDR3 region has the DNA TGTGCCAGCAGTTTCCGGGCGAGCGGGAGAGGGGAGCTGTTTTTT. Its translation is CASSFRASGRGELFF.

The chain couples TRBV4-1 to TRBJ1-5, with TRBD1 as a possible D gene (6 bases). The germline V and J ends were trimmed by 4 bases and 3 bases, with 13 bases remaining between them. The germline gives CDR1 MGHRA, CDR2 YSYEKL. The CDR3 covers 15 residues. The DNA for the CDR3 is TGCGCCAGCAGCCGATTGGACAGCGACAATCAGCCCCAGCATTTT. This translates into CASSRLDSDNQPQHF.

The chain links TRBV5-1 to TRBJ2-7, with D tentatively TRBD1 or TRBD2 (5 bases each). The V end lost 2 bases, the J end lost 4 bases, and 16 bases lay between the germline ends. CDR1 SGHRS and CDR2 YFSETQ come from the germline V gene. This CDR3 has 15 amino acids. CDR3 in DNA: TGCGCCAGCAGCTTACGCTTCTCCGGGGCATACGAGCAGTACTTC. This encodes CASSLRFSGAYEQYF. Using reference TRBV5-1 and TRBJ2-7 for the parts outside the CDR3, the full variable domain is KAGVTQTPRYLIKTRGQQVTLSCSPISGHRSVSWYQQTPGQGLQFLFEYFSETQRNKGNFPGRFSGRQFSNSRSEMNVSTLELGDSALYLCASSLRFSGAYEQYFGPGTRLTVT.

The genes are TRBV6-5 and TRBJ1-6, with TRBD1 identical over 9 bases. V dropped 5 bases and J dropped 10; count of bases not matched to a gene: 6. CDR3 size: 14 residues. CDR1 and CDR2 from the germline V gene are MNHEY and SVGAGI. For the CDR3, the DNA is TGTGCCAGCAGTGTGGGACAGGGAGCATCACCCCTCCACTTT. Amino acid sequence: CASSVGQGASPLHF.

This clone showed up just a few times. The chain uses TRBV11-3 and TRBJ2-3; D is ambiguous. V was clipped by 0 bases and J by 6 bases, with 7 bases between them. The germline V gene encodes CDR1 SGHNT and CDR2 YENEEA. The CDR3 consists of 13 residues. The CDR3 bases are TGTGCCAGCAGCTTAGATACAGTCGATACGCAGTATTTT. It codes for CASSLDTVDTQYF.